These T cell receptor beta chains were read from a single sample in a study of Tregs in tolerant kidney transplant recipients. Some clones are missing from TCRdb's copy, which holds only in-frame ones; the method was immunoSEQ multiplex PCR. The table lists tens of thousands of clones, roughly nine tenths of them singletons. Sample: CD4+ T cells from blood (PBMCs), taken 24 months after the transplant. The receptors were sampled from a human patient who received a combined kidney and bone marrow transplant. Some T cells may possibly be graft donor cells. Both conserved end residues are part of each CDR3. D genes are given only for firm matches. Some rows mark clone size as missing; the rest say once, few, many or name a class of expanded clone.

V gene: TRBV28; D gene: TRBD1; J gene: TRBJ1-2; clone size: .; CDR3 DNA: TGTGCCAGCCTAAAGGGGCAGGGGGCCGATTTTAGGTATGGCTACACCTTC; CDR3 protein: CASLKGQGADFRYGYTF
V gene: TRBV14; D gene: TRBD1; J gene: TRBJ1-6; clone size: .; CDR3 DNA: TGTGCCAGCAGCCAGAAAAGGGACAGGGGACGGTCCCCCCTCCACTTT; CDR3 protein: CASSQKRDRGRSPLHF
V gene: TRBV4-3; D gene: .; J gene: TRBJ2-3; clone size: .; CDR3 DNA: TGCGCCAGCAGCCGCTTAGCGGAGGTGGGCACAGATACGCAGTATTTT; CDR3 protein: CASSRLAEVGTDTQYF
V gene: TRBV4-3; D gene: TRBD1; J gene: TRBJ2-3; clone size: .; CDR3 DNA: TGCGCCAGCAGTCCCAATACCGGGACAGGGGCAAGTACGCAGTATTTT; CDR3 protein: CASSPNTGTGASTQYF
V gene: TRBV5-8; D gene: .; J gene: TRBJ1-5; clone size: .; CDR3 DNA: TGTGCCAGCACCGATGAGCAGGGTAGGAGCAATCAGCCCCAGCATTTT; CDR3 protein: CASTDEQGRSNQPQHF
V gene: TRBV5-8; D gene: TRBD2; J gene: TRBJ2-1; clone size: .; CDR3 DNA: TGTGCCAGCAGCCCCGCCGGGCTAGCGGGAAGCAATGAGCAGTTCTTC; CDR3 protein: CASSPAGLAGSNEQFF
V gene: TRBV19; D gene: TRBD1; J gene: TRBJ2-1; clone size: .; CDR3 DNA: TGTGCCAGTAGGCCGGGACAGTGGAATGAGCAGTTCTTC; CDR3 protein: CASRPGQWNEQFF
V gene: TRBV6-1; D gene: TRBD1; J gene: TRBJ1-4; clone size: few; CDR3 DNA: TGTGCCAGCAGTGAAGGTCCCGGGACAGCTAAAAATGAAAAACTGTTTTTT; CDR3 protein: CASSEGPGTAKNEKLFF
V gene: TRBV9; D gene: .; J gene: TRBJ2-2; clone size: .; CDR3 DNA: TGTGCCAGCAGCGTAGGCGCGAACACCGGGGAGCTGTTTTTT; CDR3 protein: CASSVGANTGELFF
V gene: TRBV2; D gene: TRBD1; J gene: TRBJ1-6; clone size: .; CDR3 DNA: TGTGCCAGCGGGGGGGGACAGGTTCTTGATTCCCCCCTCCACTTT; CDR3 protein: CASGGGQVLDSPLHF
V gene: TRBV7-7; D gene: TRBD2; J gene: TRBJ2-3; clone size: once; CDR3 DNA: TGTGCCAGCAGCTTAGACGGGGGGGCTACAGATACGCAGTATTTT; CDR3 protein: CASSLDGGATDTQYF
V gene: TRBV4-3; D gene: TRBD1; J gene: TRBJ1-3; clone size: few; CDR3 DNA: TGCGCCAGCAGCCTTAACAGGGGACCCTCTGGAAACACCATATATTTT; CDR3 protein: CASSLNRGPSGNTIYF
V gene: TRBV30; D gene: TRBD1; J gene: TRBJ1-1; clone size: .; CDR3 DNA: TGTGCCTGGACAGGGGGTAGGCGGACTGAAGCTTTCTTT; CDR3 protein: CAWTGGRRTEAFF
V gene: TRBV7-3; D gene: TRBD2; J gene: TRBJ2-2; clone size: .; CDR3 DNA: TGTGCCAGCAGCTTAGGGTTAGCGGGAGCCACCGGGGAGCTGTTTTTT; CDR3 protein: CASSLGLAGATGELFF
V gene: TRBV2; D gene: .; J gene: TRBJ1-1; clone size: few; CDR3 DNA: TGTGCCAGCAGTGACCACAGGGCGTCGGGAATGAACACTGAAGCTTTCTTT; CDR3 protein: CASSDHRASGMNTEAFF
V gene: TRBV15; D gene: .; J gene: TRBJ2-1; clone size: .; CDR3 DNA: TGTGCCACCAGCAGGGGATTAGCGGAGAGCTCCTACAATGAGCAGTTCTTC; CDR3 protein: CATSRGLAESSYNEQFF
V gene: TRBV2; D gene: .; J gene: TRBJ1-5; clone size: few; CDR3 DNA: TGTGCCAGCAGTGGATGGGGAGCGAATCAGCCCCAGCATTTT; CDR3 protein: CASSGWGANQPQHF
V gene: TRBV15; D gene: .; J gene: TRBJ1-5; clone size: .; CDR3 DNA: TGTGCCACCAGCAGGGACACCTGGAATCAGCCCCAGCATTTT; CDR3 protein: CATSRDTWNQPQHF
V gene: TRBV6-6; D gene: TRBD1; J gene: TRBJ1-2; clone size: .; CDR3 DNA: TGTGCCAGCAGTGACGGACAGGGGGACTATGGCTACACCTTC; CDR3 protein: CASSDGQGDYGYTF
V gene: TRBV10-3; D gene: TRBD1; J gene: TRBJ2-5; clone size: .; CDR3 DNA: TGTGCCATCAGCCTAAGTCACGGGACAGGTAGACAAGAGACCCAGTACTTC; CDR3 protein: CAISLSHGTGRQETQYF
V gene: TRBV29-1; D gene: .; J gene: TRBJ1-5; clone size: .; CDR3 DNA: TGCAGCGTTGATGGGCCCGCCGGGGGACCCCAGCATTTT; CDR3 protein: CSVDGPAGGPQHF
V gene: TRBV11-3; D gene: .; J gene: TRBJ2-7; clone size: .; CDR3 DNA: TGTGCCAGCAGCGCCGGACGGGGCGAGCAGTACTTC; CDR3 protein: CASSAGRGEQYF
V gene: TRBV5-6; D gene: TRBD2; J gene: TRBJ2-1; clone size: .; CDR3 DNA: TGTGCCAGCAGCACACCCGGGACTAGCGGGAGTAGTTCCTACAATGAGCAGTTCTTC; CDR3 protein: CASSTPGTSGSSSYNEQFF
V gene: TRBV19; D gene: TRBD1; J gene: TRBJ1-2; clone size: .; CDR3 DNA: TGTGCCAGTACCCTGGACAGGGGGTCCTATGGCTACACCTTC; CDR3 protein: CASTLDRGSYGYTF
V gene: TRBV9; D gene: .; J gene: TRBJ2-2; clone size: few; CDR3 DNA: TGTGCCAGCAGCGCAAGTCTCTTTGGGGCGGGAACCGGGGAGCTGTTTTTT; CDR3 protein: CASSASLFGAGTGELFF
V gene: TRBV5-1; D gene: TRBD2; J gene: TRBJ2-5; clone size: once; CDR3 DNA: TGCGCCAGCAGCACGGCACGTCTAGCGGGTCGGGACCAAAACCAAGAGACCCAGTACTTC; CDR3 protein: CASSTARLAGRDQNQETQYF
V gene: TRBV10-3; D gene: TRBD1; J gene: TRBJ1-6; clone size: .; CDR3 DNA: TGTGCCATCAGAAGACAGGGGAGCTCCTATAATTCCCCCCTCCACTTT; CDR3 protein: CAIRRQGSSYNSPLHF
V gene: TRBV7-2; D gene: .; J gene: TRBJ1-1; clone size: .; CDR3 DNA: TGTGCCAGCAGGCCCTCGGGGGGGAGGTGGACTGAAGCTTTCTTT; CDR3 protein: CASRPSGGRWTEAFF
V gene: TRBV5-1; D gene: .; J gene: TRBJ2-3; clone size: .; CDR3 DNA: TGCGCCAGCAGCACGGGACTCTACACAGATACGCAGTATTTT; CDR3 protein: CASSTGLYTDTQYF
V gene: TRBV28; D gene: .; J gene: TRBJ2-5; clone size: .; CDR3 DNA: TGTGCCAGCAGTTTATACAGGGAAAGGGAGACCCAGTACTTC; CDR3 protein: CASSLYRERETQYF
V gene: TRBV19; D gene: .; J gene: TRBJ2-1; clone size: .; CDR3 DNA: TGTGCCAGTAGTATGAAGACTGTAGCCTACTCCTACAATGAGCAGTTCTTC; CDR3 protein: CASSMKTVAYSYNEQFF
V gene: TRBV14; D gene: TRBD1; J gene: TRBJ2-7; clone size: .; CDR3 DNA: TGTGCCAGCAGGGAGGGGACAGGGTATAGCGAGCAGTACTTC; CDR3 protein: CASREGTGYSEQYF
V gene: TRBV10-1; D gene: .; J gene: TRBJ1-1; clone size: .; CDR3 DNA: TGCGCCAGCAGTGAGTCGGAGGCAGATGAAGCTTTCTTT; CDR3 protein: CASSESEADEAFF
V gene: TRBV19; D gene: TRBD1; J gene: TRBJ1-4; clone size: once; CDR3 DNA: TGTGCCAGTAGTTTCACTCTGACAGGGCTTAATGAAAAACTGTTTTTT; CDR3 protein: CASSFTLTGLNEKLFF
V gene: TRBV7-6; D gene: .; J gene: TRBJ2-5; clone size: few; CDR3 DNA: TGTGCCAGCAGCTTAACACAGAAACAAGAGACCCAGTACTTC; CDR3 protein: CASSLTQKQETQYF
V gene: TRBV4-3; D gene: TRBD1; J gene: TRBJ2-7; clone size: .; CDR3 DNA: TGCGCCAGCAGCCAAGGACAGGGGGCGATTTACGAGCAGTACTTC; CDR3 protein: CASSQGQGAIYEQYF
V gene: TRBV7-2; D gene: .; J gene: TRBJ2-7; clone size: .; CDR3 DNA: TGTGCCAGCAGCTTAAACCTCGGGACACCCTACGAGCAGTACTTC; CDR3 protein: CASSLNLGTPYEQYF
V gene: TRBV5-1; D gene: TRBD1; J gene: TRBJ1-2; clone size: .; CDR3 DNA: TGCGCCAGCAGCTCGACAGGGGGGAGCTATGGCTACACCTTC; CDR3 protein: CASSSTGGSYGYTF
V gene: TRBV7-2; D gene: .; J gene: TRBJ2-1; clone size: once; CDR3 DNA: TGTGCCAGCAGCTTAGTTGGCCGGGTCTCGGTTTACAATGAGCAGTTCTTC; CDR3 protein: CASSLVGRVSVYNEQFF
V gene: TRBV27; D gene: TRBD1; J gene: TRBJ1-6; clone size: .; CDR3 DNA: TGTGCCAGCAGTTCGAACAGGGGTTCACCCCTCCACTTT; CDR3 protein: CASSSNRGSPLHF
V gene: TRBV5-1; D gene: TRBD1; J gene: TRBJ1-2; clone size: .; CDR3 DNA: TGCGCCAGCAGCTTGGGGGACAGTCGGGGCTACACCTTC; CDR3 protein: CASSLGDSRGYTF
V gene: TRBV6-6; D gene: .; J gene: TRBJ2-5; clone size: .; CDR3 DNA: TGTGCCAGCAGTTACCATCAAGAGACCCAGTACTTC; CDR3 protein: CASSYHQETQYF
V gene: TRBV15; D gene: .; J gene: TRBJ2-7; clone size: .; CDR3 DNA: TGTGCCACCAGCAGAGTCCTCTCCTACGAGCAGTACTTC; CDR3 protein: CATSRVLSYEQYF
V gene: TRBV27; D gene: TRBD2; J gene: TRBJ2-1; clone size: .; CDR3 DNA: TGTGCCAGCCGGTGGGCTAGCGGGATAAGTGAGCAGTTCTTC; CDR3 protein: CASRWASGISEQFF
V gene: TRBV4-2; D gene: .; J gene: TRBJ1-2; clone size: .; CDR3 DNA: TGTGCCAGCAGCTCCCAGGGGTATGGCTACACCTTC; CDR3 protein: CASSSQGYGYTF
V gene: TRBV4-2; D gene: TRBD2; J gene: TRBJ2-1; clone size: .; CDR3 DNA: TGTGCCAGCAGCCAAGATGGACTAGCGGCATACAATGAGCAGTTCTTC; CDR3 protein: CASSQDGLAAYNEQFF
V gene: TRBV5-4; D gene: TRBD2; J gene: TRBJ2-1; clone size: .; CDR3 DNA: TGTGCCAGCAGCCCCGGACTAGCGGGAGGGCCGGGCAATGAGCAGTTCTTC; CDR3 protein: CASSPGLAGGPGNEQFF
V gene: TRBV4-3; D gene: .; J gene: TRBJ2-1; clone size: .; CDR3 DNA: TGCGCCAGCAGCCAAGATGGTGCGTCCTACAATGAGCAGTTCTTC; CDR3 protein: CASSQDGASYNEQFF
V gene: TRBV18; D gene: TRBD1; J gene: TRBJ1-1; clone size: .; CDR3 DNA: TGTGCCAGCTCGGGACAGTCTTTGGACACTGAAGCTTTCTTT; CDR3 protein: CASSGQSLDTEAFF
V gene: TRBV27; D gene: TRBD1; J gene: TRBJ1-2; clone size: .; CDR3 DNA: TGTGCCAGCAGTCACGGGACAGGGGGGTCGAACTATGGCTACACCTTC; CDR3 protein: CASSHGTGGSNYGYTF
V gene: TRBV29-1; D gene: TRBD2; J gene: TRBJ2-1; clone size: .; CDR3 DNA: TGCAGCGCGGGGACTAGCCGGGAAAATGAGCAGTTCTTC; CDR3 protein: CSAGTSRENEQFF
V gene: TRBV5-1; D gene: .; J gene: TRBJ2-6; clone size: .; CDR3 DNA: TGCGCCAGCAGCTTTACTGGGGCCAACGTCCTGACTTTC; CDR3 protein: CASSFTGANVLTF
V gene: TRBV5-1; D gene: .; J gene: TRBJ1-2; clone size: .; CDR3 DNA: TGCGCCAGCAGCTTAGCCAGCCGGGAGTCCTATGGCTACACCTTC; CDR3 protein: CASSLASRESYGYTF
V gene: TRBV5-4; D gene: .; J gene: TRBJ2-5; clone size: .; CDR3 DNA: TGTGCCAGCAGCTTGCATGGAGATCGGGTTGAGACCCAGTACTTC; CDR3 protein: CASSLHGDRVETQYF